A single sample is the source of the 19 T cell receptor beta chains below, sequenced in a study of shared clonotypes between healthy human individuals. Using immunoSEQ multiplex PCR, the repertoire was profiled, and TCRdb retains in-frame clones only, with some absent. The data show more than 1 million clones, around three quarters seen once. Material for sequencing was memory CD4+ T cells from PBMCs. As to subset: CD45RA-negative fraction. All receptors derive from a man aged 18 to 29 in good health. Some clones in this sample may be carry-over from other donors' samples.

The chain uses TRBV9 and TRBJ2-2, with D perhaps given as TRBD1 or TRBD2 (6 bases each). The CDR3 is 14 amino acids. CDR1 is SGDLS, CDR2 YYNGEE, per germline. Trimming shortened V by 4 bases and J by 8 bases, and 15 bases separated the two germline ends. The CDR3 reads CASSPWGLAGELFF. CDR3 nucleotides: TGTGCCAGCAGCCCCTGGGGGCTAGCGGGGGAGCTGTTTTTT. The whole variable domain, remainder taken from reference TRBV9 and TRBJ2-2, is DSGVTQTPKHLITATGQRVTLRCSPRSGDLSVYWYQQSLDQGLQFLIQYYNGEERAKGNILERFSAQQFPDLHSELNLSSLELGDSALYFCASSPWGLAGELFFGEGSRLTVL.

The chain couples TRBV15 to TRBJ1-1; 10 nucleotides align to TRBD1. CDR1 is LNHNV, CDR2 YYDKDF, per germline (reference sequence). The CDR3 totals 16 residues. Trimming took 0 bases from V and 4 from J; bases not matched to a gene: 5. The CDR3 loop reads CATSRDETGGGTEAFF. CDR3 coding DNA: TGTGCCACCAGCAGAGATGAGACAGGGGGCGGCACTGAAGCTTTCTTT.

The chain combines TRBV19 with TRBJ1-5, with D perhaps TRBD1 (5 bases). Trimming stripped 3 bases from V and 2 bases from J, with 11 bases between. The CDR3 extends over 15 amino acids. In germline, CDR1 is LNHDA, CDR2 SQIVND (reference sequence). CDR3 nucleotides: TGTGCCAGTAGTATTTGGGGGATCGGCAATCAGCCCCAGCATTTT. This gives the protein CASSIWGIGNQPQHF.

The CDR3 region has the DNA TGTGCCAGCAGTTCCCAGAACCGGGGGAATGAGCAGTTCTTC. It encodes CASSSQNRGNEQFF. The rearrangement joins TRBV27 to TRBJ2-1; maybe TRBD2 (6 bases). Germline CDR1 MNHEY, CDR2 SMNVEV (reference sequence). This CDR3 is built from 14 residues. Trimming took 4 bases from V and 7 from J, leaving 14 bases between them.

A word on this clone: A single base separates this from a much larger clone, so it may be a read error. J is TRBJ2-5 and V is TRBV5-6; TRBD1 matches at 10 bases. Losses at the gene ends were 8 bases for V and 2 bases for J; bases not matched to a gene: 6. CDR3 length: 14 amino acids. Looked up from germline, CDR1 is SGHDT and CDR2 is YYEEEE. CDR3 region: CASNRDRGQETQYF. CDR3 in DNA: TGTGCCAGTAACCGGGACAGGGGACAAGAGACCCAGTACTTC.

The chain couples TRBV5-5 to TRBJ2-2; possibly TRBD1 for D (5 bases). CDR3 length equals 12 residues. Germline assignment: CDR1 SGHKS and CDR2 YYEKEE (reference sequence). V was clipped by 2 bases and J by 6 bases, with 5 bases between them. The CDR3 DNA is TGTGCCAGCAGCTTAGGGGCCGGGGAGCTGTTTTTT. It yields the protein CASSLGAGELFF.

This clone was found a few times. This chain joins TRBV29-1 and TRBJ1-1, with D uncertain. This CDR3 spans 12 amino acids. V was pared by 5 bases and J by 3 bases, with 10 bases between. In germline, CDR1 is SQVTM, CDR2 ANQGSEA. For the CDR3, the DNA is TGCAGCGTTTTCGGCGGGGACACTGAAGCTTTCTTT. This translates into CSVFGGDTEAFF.

The gene calls are TRBV5-6 and TRBJ1-5; possibly TRBD1 for D (5 bases). Trimming left V 3 bases short and J 0 bases short, with 10 bases between. Germline assignment: CDR1 SGHDT and CDR2 YYEEEE. CDR3 size: 15 residues. The CDR3 region is CASSWGRYSNQPQHF. In nucleotides, the CDR3 is TGTGCCAGCAGCTGGGGACGGTATAGCAATCAGCCCCAGCATTTT.

This chain connects TRBV15 to TRBJ1-2, with a possible D match to TRBD1 (5 bases). Deletions cut 5 bases from V and 2 bases from J, with 9 bases between. Germline V lookup: CDR1 LNHNV, CDR2 YYDKDF (reference sequence). This CDR3 has 13 residues. The CDR3 region is CATSRGENYGYTF. DNA for the CDR3: TGTGCCACCAGCCGGGGGGAGAACTATGGCTACACCTTC.

This clone was detected only once. The rearrangement joins TRBV5-6 to TRBJ2-3, with TRBD2 identical over 10 bases. CDR3 size: 15 residues. Germline lookup yields CDR1 SGHDT and CDR2 YYEEEE. Germline trimming cut 4 bases from V and 5 bases from J; bases unmatched to any gene: 7. CDR3 in DNA: TGTGCCAGCAGCCCATCGGGACTAGCGATAGATACGCAGTATTTT. Translated, it gives CASSPSGLAIDTQYF.

The V and J genes are TRBV12-5 and TRBJ2-1; 8 nucleotides agree with TRBD1. Germline lookup yields CDR1 LGHNT and CDR2 FRNRAP. The CDR3 is 16 residues long. V was pared by 1 base and J by 4 bases, with 6 bases of the junction left unmatched. CDR3 in DNA: TGTGCTAGTGGTTTGGGCGGACAGGGATCTTACAATGAGCAGTTCTTC. It is translated as CASGLGGQGSYNEQFF.

The chain is built from TRBV5-1 and TRBJ2-1; D may match TRBD1 or TRBD2 (5 bases each). There are 16 residues in the CDR3. V gave up 5 bases and J gave up 2 bases, with 17 bases separating them. Germline CDR1 SGHRS, CDR2 YFSETQ. The CDR3 DNA reads as TGCGCCAGCAGACGCGGATCGGGGACCGCCTACAATGAGCAGTTCTTC. Translation: CASRRGSGTAYNEQFF. Filled out from reference TRBV5-1 and TRBJ2-1, the complete variable domain reads KAGVTQTPRYLIKTRGQQVTLSCSPISGHRSVSWYQQTPGQGLQFLFEYFSETQRNKGNFPGRFSGRQFSNSRSEMNVSTLELGDSALYLCASRRGSGTAYNEQFFGPGTRLTVL.

This sequence joins TRBV28 and TRBJ1-2; 8 bases line up with TRBD1. Unmatched junction bases numbered 7, after V lost 6 bases and J lost 4 bases. This CDR3 has 14 amino acids. The germline V gene has CDR1 MDHEN and CDR2 SYDVKM. DNA for the CDR3: TGTGCCAGCAGAAGGACAGGGTTGGCCTATGGCTACACCTTC. Residues: CASRRTGLAYGYTF.

With respect to this clone: The sample carries other DNA sequences with the same CDR3. The chain employs TRBV5-1 and TRBJ2-1; 15 bases line up with TRBD2. Losses at the gene ends were 3 bases for V and 9 bases for J; bases not matched to a gene: 4. The CDR3 runs 15 residues. From germline, CDR1 is SGHRS and CDR2 YFSETQ. The CDR3 protein is CASSSGLAGGGEQFF. The CDR3 nucleotides are TGCGCCAGCAGCTCGGGACTAGCGGGAGGAGGTGAGCAGTTCTTC. Looking up the rest from reference TRBV5-1 and TRBJ2-1 gives the full variable domain: KAGVTQTPRYLIKTRGQQVTLSCSPISGHRSVSWYQQTPGQGLQFLFEYFSETQRNKGNFPGRFSGRQFSNSRSEMNVSTLELGDSALYLCASSSGLAGGGEQFFGPGTRLTVL.

The V call is TRBV5-4, the J call TRBJ1-4, with 7 positions matching TRBD1. Germline-derived CDR1 and CDR2 are SGHNT and YYREEE (reference sequence). The CDR3 spans 18 residues. J was trimmed by 7 bases and V by 0 bases; bases with no gene match: 15. CDR3 sequence reads: CASSLAVGGAGLSEKLFF. The CDR3 DNA reads as TGTGCCAGCAGCTTGGCAGTAGGGGGCGCCGGATTAAGTGAAAAACTGTTTTTT.

The chain carries TRBV9 and TRBJ1-2; TRBD1 aligns across 7 bases. CDR3 length: 14 amino acids. Germline-derived CDR1 and CDR2 are SGDLS and YYNGEE. The ends lost 3 bases at V and 8 bases at J; junction bases unmatched: 10. The CDR3 region has the DNA TGTGCCAGCAGCGCCAGACAGGGTGGGGGAGGCTACACCTTC. Translating it yields CASSARQGGGGYTF.

As for this clone: The identical CDR3 is also encoded by other nucleotide sequences in the sample. The chain joins TRBV6-6 to TRBJ1-5, with D perhaps matching TRBD1 (5 bases). Germline values: CDR1 MNHNY, CDR2 SVGAGI (reference sequence). CDR3 size: 14 residues. The germline V and J ends were trimmed by 0 bases and 2 bases, with 5 bases remaining between them. The CDR3, as DNA: TGTGCCAGCAGTTACTCCAGGGGCAATCAGCCCCAGCATTTT. Its translation: CASSYSRGNQPQHF.

V is TRBV5-1 and J is TRBJ2-3, with D perhaps matching TRBD2 (6 bases). CDR3 length equals 13 residues. Germline CDR1 SGHRS, CDR2 YFSETQ. The germline V and J ends were trimmed by 7 bases and 5 bases, with 14 bases remaining between them. CDR3 nucleotide sequence: TGCGCCAGCGGCTCTCTAGCGCAAGATACGCAGTATTTT. Its translation: CASGSLAQDTQYF.

This chain joins TRBV29-1 and TRBJ1-4; 8 bases align to TRBD1. Germline V gene lookup returns CDR1 SQVTM and CDR2 ANQGSEA. This CDR3 has 13 residues. Trimming removed 4 bases from V and 13 bases from J; junction bases left unmatched: 11. The CDR3 region has the DNA TGCAGCGTTGCGGCCCCACAGGGGGTAGGACTGTTTTTT. Its protein is CSVAAPQGVGLFF.